These T cell receptor beta chains were read from a single sample in a study of T-cell reconstitution after alpha-beta-depleted transplantation in children. Via MiXCR, TCRdb re-called the PCR reads, giving one row per CDR3 protein. The sample has approximately 390,000 distinct CDR3 sequences, roughly a tenth seen once. Sequences were derived from PBMCs from the stem cell graft donor, sampled from the stem cell graft. Receptor source: a human donor who donated a stem cell graft to a child with acute myeloid leukemia. Each CDR3 is given with its conserved first and last residue. Each record gives: D gene, J gene, clone size, V gene, CDR3 protein, CDR3 DNA. A D gene is named only where the DNA matches it firmly. A row's size may be missing; if present it is once, few, many or a size class.

NA TRBJ2-3 few TRBV5-1 CASSLGLQGSGTDTQYF TGCGCCAGCAGCTTGGGACTTCAGGGGTCGGGCACAGATACGCAGTATTTT
NA TRBJ2-2 few TRBV12-5 CASGFGGRNTGELFF TGTGCTAGTGGTTTCGGCGGAAGGAACACCGGGGAGCTGTTTTTT
NA TRBJ2-4 few TRBV5-1 CASSGGVAKNIQYF TGCGCCAGCAGCGGGGGAGTAGCCAAAAACATTCAGTACTTC
NA TRBJ2-7 few TRBV5-1 CASSPGLKTYEQYF TGCGCCAGCAGCCCAGGACTGAAAACCTACGAGCAGTACTTC
TRBD1 TRBJ2-5 few TRBV12-3/TRBV12-4 CASSFGQALGKETQYF TGTGCCAGCAGTTTTGGACAGGCTTTGGGGAAAGAGACCCAGTACTTC
NA TRBJ2-2 NA TRBV10-2 CASSAETGELFF TGCGCCAGCAGTGCGGAAACCGGGGAGCTGTTTTTT
TRBD2 TRBJ2-1 few TRBV5-1 CASSLAGVAGAPNEQFF TGCGCCAGCAGCTTGGCCGGGGTAGCGGGAGCCCCCAATGAGCAGTTCTTC
TRBD2 TRBJ2-1 few TRBV7-9 CASSSSGLAGGSEQFF TGTGCCAGCAGCTCGTCCGGACTAGCGGGAGGGTCTGAGCAGTTCTTC
NA TRBJ2-2 NA TRBV30 CAWSGRGTGELFF TGTGCCTGGAGTGGAAGGGGAACCGGGGAGCTGTTTTTT
TRBD2 TRBJ2-5 few TRBV3-1 CASSRRLADQETQYF TGTGCCAGCAGCCGGAGACTAGCGGACCAAGAGACCCAGTACTTC
NA TRBJ1-1 few TRBV5-1 CASSLDGQGLNTEAFF TGCGCCAGCAGCTTAGATGGCCAGGGGTTGAACACTGAAGCTTTCTTT
TRBD1 TRBJ2-7 many TRBV30 CAWSVLEGDRGTYEQYF TGTGCCTGGAGTGTACTTGAAGGGGACAGGGGCACCTACGAGCAGTACTTC
TRBD1 TRBJ2-3 many TRBV19 CASSTPGTGVTQYF TGTGCCAGTAGTACCCCCGGGACAGGAGTTACGCAGTATTTT
TRBD1 TRBJ1-1 many TRBV6-1 CASSEPGGTEAFF TGTGCCAGCAGTGAGCCAGGGGGCACTGAAGCTTTCTTT
NA TRBJ1-2 NA TRBV6-2/TRBV6-3 CASRTSNYGYTF TGTGCCAGCAGGACCTCTAACTATGGCTACACCTTC
NA TRBJ1-6 few TRBV6-5 CASSYQGGVSPLHF TGTGCCAGCAGTTACCAAGGCGGGGTTTCACCCCTCCACTTT
NA TRBJ1-2 few TRBV12-3/TRBV12-4 CASIPSLGNYGYTF TGTGCCAGCATCCCGTCTTTAGGAAACTATGGCTACACCTTC
NA TRBJ2-3 NA TRBV7-3 CASSLDVLGASDTQYF TGTGCCAGCAGCTTAGATGTCTTGGGGGCCTCAGATACGCAGTATTTT
TRBD2 TRBJ2-2 few TRBV5-8 CASSFTSGRALGELFF TGTGCCAGCAGCTTTACTAGCGGGAGGGCCCTCGGGGAGCTGTTTTTT
NA TRBJ2-1 NA TRBV30 CAWSVGPYNEQFF TGTGCCTGGAGTGTCGGCCCCTACAATGAGCAGTTCTTC
NA TRBJ2-1 many TRBV10-1 CASSESLDGEQFF TGCGCCAGCAGTGAGTCACTGGACGGAGAGCAGTTCTTC
NA TRBJ2-4 few TRBV2 CASRGSLAKNIQYF TGTGCCAGCAGAGGTTCCTTAGCCAAAAACATTCAGTACTTC
NA TRBJ1-5 NA TRBV7-9 CASSSHGQPNQPQHF TGTGCCAGCAGCTCCCACGGACAGCCCAATCAGCCCCAGCATTTT
NA TRBJ1-2 few TRBV19 CASSIVQTYGYTF TGTGCCAGTAGTATAGTCCAGACTTATGGCTACACCTTC
TRBD1 TRBJ1-6 few TRBV5-1 CASSDRTGMHSPLHF TGCGCCAGCAGCGATCGGACAGGGATGCATTCACCCCTCCACTTT
NA TRBJ2-2 NA TRBV10-3 CAISSPKVTNTGELFF TGTGCCATCAGTTCCCCAAAGGTTACGAACACCGGGGAGCTGTTTTTT
NA TRBJ1-4 few TRBV27 CASSLTHETTNEKLFF TGTGCCAGCAGTTTAACGCATGAGACAACTAATGAAAAACTGTTTTTT
NA TRBJ2-7 few TRBV6-5 CASSSHGTQYEQYF TGTGCCAGCAGTTCTCACGGGACTCAATACGAGCAGTACTTC
TRBD2 TRBJ2-5 few TRBV27 CASTPWGGETQYF TGTGCCAGCACCCCCTGGGGGGGAGAGACCCAGTACTTC
NA TRBJ2-7 few TRBV9 CASSVTDYEQYF TGTGCCAGCAGCGTCACAGATTACGAGCAGTACTTC
NA TRBJ2-6 NA TRBV5-1 CASSPEGPGANVLTF TGCGCCAGCAGCCCCGAGGGGCCTGGGGCCAACGTCCTGACTTTC
NA TRBJ2-7 many TRBV7-2 CASSLLSHSEQYF TGTGCCAGCAGCTTATTAAGCCACTCCGAGCAGTACTTC
NA TRBJ2-3 NA TRBV20-1 CSAPWAGTLGGQYF TGCAGTGCCCCGTGGGCGGGGACTTTGGGGGGGCAGTATTTT
NA TRBJ1-1 few TRBV25-1 CASSEFGVGKNTEAFF TGTGCCAGCAGTGAATTTGGGGTTGGAAAGAACACTGAAGCTTTCTTT
NA TRBJ2-5 many TRBV6-2/TRBV6-3 CASSYSETQYF TGTGCCAGCAGTTACTCCGAGACCCAGTACTTC
TRBD1 TRBJ2-3 NA TRBV11-2 CASSLGYRQGDTQYF TGTGCCAGCAGCTTAGGCTACCGACAGGGTGACACGCAGTATTTT
NA TRBJ1-1 few TRBV6-5 CASKIQKNTEAFF TGTGCCAGCAAAATCCAAAAGAACACTGAAGCTTTCTTT
NA TRBJ2-3 few TRBV6-1 CASSEGSSTDTQYF TGTGCCAGCAGTGAGGGTTCTAGCACAGATACGCAGTATTTT
NA TRBJ2-3 few TRBV4-3 CASSPEIEDDTQYF TGCGCCAGCAGCCCAGAGATAGAGGACGATACGCAGTATTTT
TRBD2 TRBJ2-7 many TRBV27 CASSLSGGSYEQYF TGTGCCAGCAGTCTTAGCGGGGGCTCCTACGAGCAGTACTTC
NA TRBJ1-5 NA TRBV11-2 CARRDLRGNQPQHF TGTGCCAGGCGAGACCTCCGGGGCAATCAGCCCCAGCATTTT
NA TRBJ1-3 NA TRBV7-9 CASSLVADWRSGNTIYF TGTGCCAGCAGCTTAGTGGCCGATTGGCGCTCTGGAAACACCATATATTTT
TRBD1 TRBJ2-3 few TRBV5-1 CASSLVTGGIFDTQYF TGCGCCAGCAGCTTGGTCACAGGGGGTATATTCGACACGCAGTATTTT
TRBD2 TRBJ2-1 few TRBV5-1 CASSLVAGADYNEQFF TGCGCCAGCAGCTTGGTAGCGGGGGCAGACTACAATGAGCAGTTCTTC
TRBD2 TRBJ2-1 NA TRBV10-3 CAISAPAGVKEGEQFF TGTGCCATCAGTGCTCCAGCGGGGGTTAAGGAGGGTGAGCAGTTCTTC
TRBD2 TRBJ2-5 few TRBV20-1 CSARVNPSGSLKTQYF TGCAGTGCTAGAGTTAATCCTAGCGGGAGTTTGAAGACCCAGTACTTC
NA TRBJ2-5 few TRBV11-2 CASSLVGQAQETQYF TGTGCCAGCAGCTTGGTGGGGCAGGCACAAGAGACCCAGTACTTC
NA TRBJ1-2 NA TRBV30 CASDGSSQTTGTLYGYTF TGTGCCTCCGATGGTTCCAGCCAGACAACCGGGACTCTCTATGGCTACACCTTC
NA TRBJ2-3 few TRBV11-1 CASSLVPTGIGVADTQYF TGTGCCAGCAGCTTAGTACCCACAGGGATTGGTGTTGCAGATACGCAGTATTTT
TRBD1 TRBJ2-3 NA TRBV5-1 CASKIGQGAEDTQYF TGCGCCAGCAAAATAGGACAGGGGGCAGAAGATACGCAGTATTTT